What follows are 16 T cell receptor beta chains derived from one specimen sequenced in a study of blood T cell repertoires in COVID-19. Here immunoSEQ multiplex PCR was the method, and the copy in TCRdb shows in-frame clones only, minus some. Seen here are approximately 250,000 clones, roughly 91% observed once, and the top ten hold 2% to 2.5%. Material for sequencing was PBMCs or T cells enriched from blood (not recorded which). These TCRs come from a woman aged 55-69 years in a cohort exposed to, infected with or recovered from COVID-19 (not recorded which).

The genes are TRBV5-3 and TRBJ2-7; D may be TRBD1 (5 bases). TRBV5-3 qualifies as an ORF whose function is uncertain. CDR3 length: 20 residues. V lost 2 bases to trimming and J lost 5 bases, with 32 bases between them. CDR3 in amino acids: CARSLSGRVGQPRPKNEQYF. In nucleotides, the CDR3 is TGTGCCAGAAGCTTATCAGGCAGGGTTGGTCAGCCTAGACCGAAAAACGAGCAGTACTTC.

The V gene is TRBV5-1, the J gene TRBJ2-1; the match to TRBD2 covers 13 bases. The CDR3 has 17 amino acids. With 4 bases clipped from V and 5 bases from J, the junction kept 9 bases outside the gene matches. Germline lookup yields CDR1 SGHRS and CDR2 YFSETQ. The CDR3 region has the DNA TGCGCCAGCAGCATGACCGAGGGACTAGCGGGAAACAATGAGCAGTTCTTC. This translates into CASSMTEGLAGNNEQFF.

The rearrangement joins TRBV7-3 to TRBJ2-3; D may be TRBD2 (5 bases). Trimming stripped 3 bases from V and 0 bases from J, with 13 bases between. The CDR3 runs 16 residues. The germline gives CDR1 SGHTA, CDR2 FQGTGA. The CDR3 here is CASSFRGSASTDTQYF. CDR3 in DNA: TGTGCCAGCAGCTTTCGGGGTTCCGCCAGCACAGATACGCAGTATTTT.

This rearrangement joins TRBV5-1 to TRBJ2-5; 7 bases are shared with TRBD2. After removal of 3 bases from V and 5 bases from J, the junction contained 7 bases not matched to a gene. Per germline, CDR1 SGHRS and CDR2 YFSETQ. The CDR3 extends over 14 amino acids. The DNA of the CDR3 is TGCGCCAGCAGCTCCCAGCGGGGAGGGGAGACCCAGTACTTC. This gives the protein CASSSQRGGETQYF.

About this clone itself: Other DNA sequences within the sample encode an identical CDR3. The rearrangement links TRBV7-9 to TRBJ2-7; 7 bases match TRBD2. Per germline, CDR1 SEHNR and CDR2 FQNEAQ (reference sequence). This CDR3 is 13 amino acids long. V trimming: 0 bases; J trimming: 4 bases; junction bases outside the gene matches: 0. CDR3 coding DNA: TGTGCCAGCAGCTTAGCGGGGGGGTACGAGCAGTACTTC. This gives the protein CASSLAGGYEQYF.

This chain links TRBV2 with TRBJ1-3, with 10 bases lining up with TRBD1. The CDR3 runs 15 residues. CDR1 SNHLY and CDR2 FYNNEI come from the germline V gene. V lost 5 bases and J lost 2; bases outside the gene matches: 3. DNA of the CDR3: TGTGCCAGCAGTCTAGGGACAGGGGCTGGAAACACCATATATTTT. Translation: CASSLGTGAGNTIYF.

This rearrangement joins TRBV30 to TRBJ2-7; 8 nucleotides line up with TRBD1. Per the germline V gene, CDR1 is GTSNPN and CDR2 is SVGIG (reference sequence). The CDR3 has 13 amino acids. With 0 bases clipped from V and 5 bases from J, the junction kept 3 bases outside the gene matches. CDR3 in amino acids: CAWSVRTGNEQYF. The CDR3 nucleotides are TGTGCCTGGAGTGTACGGACAGGGAACGAGCAGTACTTC.

The chain employs TRBV13 and TRBJ1-6; 12 positions agree with TRBD1. Germline V lookup: CDR1 PRHDT, CDR2 FYEKMQ (reference sequence). J gave up 8 bases and V 1 base, and 3 bases lay outside the gene matches. The CDR3 is made up of 16 amino acids. CDR3 in amino acids: CASSLEGTGGDSPLHF. CDR3 nucleotides: TGTGCCAGCAGCTTAGAAGGGACAGGGGGCGATTCACCCCTCCACTTT.

This clone was seen more than once but under ten times. The CDR3 DNA is TGTGCCAGCAGTGAAGAACCGAGCTCCTACAATGAGCAGTTCTTC. Translating gives CASSEEPSSYNEQFF. The rearrangement uses TRBV6-1 and TRBJ2-1; D not resolved. CDR3 length: 15 residues. Trimming shortened V by 1 base and J by 0 bases, and 7 bases separated the two germline ends. CDR1 and CDR2 (germline): MNHNS, SASEGT.

The chain couples TRBV28 to TRBJ1-5; TRBD1 agrees at 7 bases. After removal of 7 bases from V and 1 base from J, the junction contained 4 bases not matched to a gene. CDR1 is MDHEN, CDR2 SYDVKM, per germline. This CDR3 contains 14 residues. The CDR3 DNA is TGTGCCAGCACGTTACAGGGGAGCAATCAGCCCCAGCATTTT. Amino acid sequence: CASTLQGSNQPQHF.

The J gene is TRBJ2-2, the V gene TRBV29-1; 7 positions agree with TRBD1. This CDR3 is 13 amino acids long. The germline V gene encodes CDR1 SQVTM and CDR2 ANQGSEA. V lost 6 bases to trimming and J lost 1 base; unmatched junction nucleotides: 2. CDR3 nucleotide sequence: TGCAGCGTCCGGGACAGGAACACCGGGGAGCTGTTTTTT. Translation: CSVRDRNTGELFF.

Regarding this clone: This sample includes further DNA sequences coding for the same CDR3. The CDR3 bases are TGTGCCAGCTCCCCGGGACTAGCGGGAGACGAGCAGTACTTC. Its translation: CASSPGLAGDEQYF. The chain has TRBV18 and TRBJ2-7; TRBD2 aligns across 14 bases. Germline values: CDR1 KGHSH, CDR2 LQKENI. The CDR3 runs to 14 residues. V was pared by 6 bases and J by 5 bases, with 3 bases of the junction left unmatched.

This rearrangement joins TRBV28 to TRBJ2-3; maybe TRBD1 (5 bases). This CDR3 has 14 amino acids. V gave up 2 bases and J gave up 5 bases, with 11 bases separating them. CDR1 MDHEN and CDR2 SYDVKM come from the germline V gene. CDR3 in amino acids: CASSLDRVRDTQYF. As DNA, the CDR3 is TGTGCCAGCAGTTTAGACAGAGTCAGAGATACGCAGTATTTT.

The gene calls are TRBV5-1 and TRBJ1-5; TRBD1 matches 7 bases. The CDR3 is made up of 14 amino acids. Germline CDR1 is SGHRS and CDR2 is YFSETQ. V dropped 3 bases and J dropped 3; count of bases not matched to a gene: 3. The CDR3 bases are TGCGCCAGCAGCTCCGGGACAGACAATCAGCCCCAGCATTTT. It codes for CASSSGTDNQPQHF.

The rearrangement joins TRBV30 to TRBJ2-5; 10 nucleotides agree with TRBD2. Germline CDR1 is GTSNPN and CDR2 is SVGIG (reference sequence). The length of the CDR3 is 17 residues. V gave up 2 bases and J gave up 0 bases; unmatched junction bases: 9. The CDR3 bases are TGTGCCTGGAGTAGCACCAGGACTAGCGGCAACCAAGAGACCCAGTACTTC. Translating it yields CAWSSTRTSGNQETQYF.

V is TRBV11-2 and J is TRBJ2-7; D ambiguous. Germline assignment: CDR1 SGHAT and CDR2 FQNNGV. V shed 6 bases and J shed 3 bases, with 12 bases lying between them. The CDR3 covers 13 residues. CDR3 nucleotides: TGTGCCAGCAGTTATGGGCCCCTCTACGAGCAGTACTTC. The encoded protein is CASSYGPLYEQYF.